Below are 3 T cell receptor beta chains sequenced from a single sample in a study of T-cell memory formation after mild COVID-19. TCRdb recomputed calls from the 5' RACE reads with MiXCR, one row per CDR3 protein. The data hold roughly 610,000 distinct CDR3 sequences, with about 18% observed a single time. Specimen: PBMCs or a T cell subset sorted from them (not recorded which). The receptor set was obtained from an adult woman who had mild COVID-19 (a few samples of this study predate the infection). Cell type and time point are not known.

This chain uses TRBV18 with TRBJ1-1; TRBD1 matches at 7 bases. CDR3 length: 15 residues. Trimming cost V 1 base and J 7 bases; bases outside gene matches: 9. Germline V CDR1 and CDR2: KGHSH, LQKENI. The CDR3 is CASSPLPTGVSEAFF. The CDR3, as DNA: TGTGCCAGCTCACCACTCCCCACAGGGGTTAGTGAAGCTTTCTTT.

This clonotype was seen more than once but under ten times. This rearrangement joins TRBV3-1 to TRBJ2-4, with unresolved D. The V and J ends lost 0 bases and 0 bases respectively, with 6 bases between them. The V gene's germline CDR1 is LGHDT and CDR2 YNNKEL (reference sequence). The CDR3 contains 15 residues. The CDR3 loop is CASSQEAIAKNIQYF. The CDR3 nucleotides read TGTGCCAGCAGCCAAGAAGCAATAGCCAAAAACATTCAGTACTTC.

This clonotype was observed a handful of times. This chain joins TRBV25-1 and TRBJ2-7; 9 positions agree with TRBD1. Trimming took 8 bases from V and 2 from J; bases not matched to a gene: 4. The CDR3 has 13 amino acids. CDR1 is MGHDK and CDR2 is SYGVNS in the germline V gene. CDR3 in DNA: TGTGCCAGCGGGGACAGGGTCCCCTACGAGCAGTACTTC. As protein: CASGDRVPYEQYF.